Detailed here is one TCR beta chain. Its antigen is not identified. A read error may produce the germline difference seen at one junction end. This sample is part of a study of glioma-infiltrating T cells. Study observations and caveats: Non-neoplastic patients had below-expected tissue-blood divergence, while all gliomas exceeded expectation. Tissue and blood shared very few CDR3 sequences.

TCR alpha and beta CDR3 regions were amplified from RNA using iRepertoire nested multiplex PCR. Tissue mRNA or PBMC total RNA, about 95-450 ng, went into one-step reverse transcription and amplification. TCRdb re-analysed the multiplex PCR reads in MiXCR, keeping a single row per CDR3 protein. The table has under 200,000 distinct CDR3 sequences, about 31% seen once; the top ten hold roughly 21%. Germline CDR1 and CDR2: MNHNY and SVGAGI (reference sequence). CDR3 length: 14 residues. This receptor was taken from a human donor with low-grade glioma or glioblastoma, undergoing nonglioma brain surgery, or in good health (not recorded which). The chain has TRBV6-6 and TRBJ1-2; perhaps TRBD1 as D (5 bases). The source material was glioma tissue, nonneoplastic brain tissue, or PBMCs (not recorded which). CDR3 bases: TGTGCCACCAGTGAGTTCGGGGGTCTATATGGCTACACCTTC. This translates into CATSEFGGLYGYTF.